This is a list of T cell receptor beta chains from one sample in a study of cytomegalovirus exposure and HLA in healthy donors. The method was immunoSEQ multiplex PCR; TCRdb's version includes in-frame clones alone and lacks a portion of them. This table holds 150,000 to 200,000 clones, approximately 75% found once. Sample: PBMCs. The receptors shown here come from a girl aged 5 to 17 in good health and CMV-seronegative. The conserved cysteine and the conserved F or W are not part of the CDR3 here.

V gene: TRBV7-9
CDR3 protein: ASSLLPEAF

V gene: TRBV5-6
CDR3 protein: ASSQRFRGAGGYNEQF

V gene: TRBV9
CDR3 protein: ASSVHGLPNTGELF

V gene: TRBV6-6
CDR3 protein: ASSYSSGRGGYT

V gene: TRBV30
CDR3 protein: AWSVIFYEQY

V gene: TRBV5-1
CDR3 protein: ASSLVVGPGNTIY

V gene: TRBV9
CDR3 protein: ASSAPGSGERDEQF

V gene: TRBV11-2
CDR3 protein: ASSLTGVQTYEQY

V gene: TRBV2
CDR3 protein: ASNKGTEAF

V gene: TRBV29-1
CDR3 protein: SAGTGGDGYT

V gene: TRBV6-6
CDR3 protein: ASSYSDRGETQY

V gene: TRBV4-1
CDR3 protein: ASSQGTGWTDTQY

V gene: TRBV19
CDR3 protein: ASSKGQNNEKLF

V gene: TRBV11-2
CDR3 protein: ASSPRDSGYT

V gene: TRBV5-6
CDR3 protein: ASSSSPGGGQPQH

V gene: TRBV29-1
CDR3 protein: SANGERAEAF

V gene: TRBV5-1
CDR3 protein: ASSLGTGGDTQY

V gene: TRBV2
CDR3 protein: ASKWAGDREAF

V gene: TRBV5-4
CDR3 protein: ASRSGQGEKLF

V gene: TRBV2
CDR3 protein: ASKQGISGANVLT

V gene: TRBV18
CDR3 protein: ASSTGTGGVGTEAF

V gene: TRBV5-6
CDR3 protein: ASSPGTSGGYNEQF

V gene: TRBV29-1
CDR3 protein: SVEQGNYGYT

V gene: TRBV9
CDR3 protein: ASSPSGGASYGYT

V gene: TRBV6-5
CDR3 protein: ASRPTGGNQPQH

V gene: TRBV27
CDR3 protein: ASSFGSQRRSPLH

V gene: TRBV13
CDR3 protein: ASSRGTGGIYGYT

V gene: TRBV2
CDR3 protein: ASRGGGAYEQY

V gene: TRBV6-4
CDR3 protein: ASSPDSGVGNEQF